The 26 T cell receptor beta chains below all came from one sample that was sequenced in a study of CD8 T cells in Susac syndrome. When the RNA was reverse transcribed, random hexamers were used with an input of roughly 0.45 to 1 ug. MiXCR was run by TCRdb on the immunoSEQ multiplex PCR reads, yielding one entry per CDR3 protein. The sample includes 250,000 to 350,000 distinct CDR3 sequences, 70% to 90% of them seen just once. Input material: CD8+ T cells from PBMCs. These receptors were obtained from a human donor with multiple sclerosis.

CDR3 sequence (DNA): TGTGCCAGCAGTCCTAGCGGGAGCGTTCACAATGAGCAGTTCTTC. Its translation: CASSPSGSVHNEQFF. V usage is TRBV27 and J usage is TRBJ2-1, with 10 bases matching TRBD2. The junction had 6 bases not matched to a gene; V was cut back by 5 bases and J by 5 bases. This CDR3 has 15 residues. Germline-derived CDR1 and CDR2 are MNHEY and SMNVEV (reference sequence).

The gene calls are TRBV15 and TRBJ1-5; no reliable D call. Germline V gene data show CDR1 as LNHNV and CDR2 as YYDKDF (reference sequence). There are 16 residues in the CDR3. V was cut by 3 bases and J by 2 bases, with 14 bases left in between. CDR3 protein: CATSSQQTLGNQPQHF. As DNA, the CDR3 is TGTGCCACCAGCAGCCAACAGACATTGGGCAATCAGCCCCAGCATTTT.

The chain links TRBV4-2 to TRBJ2-1; perhaps D is TRBD1 or TRBD2 (6 bases each). The germline V and J ends were trimmed by 0 bases and 6 bases, with 9 bases remaining between them. The CDR3 contains 14 residues. The germline gives CDR1 LGHNA, CDR2 YNFKEQ. The CDR3 region is CASSQDGGPNEQFF. The CDR3 coding sequence is TGTGCCAGCAGCCAAGATGGGGGGCCCAATGAGCAGTTCTTC.

The V call is TRBV7-9, the J call TRBJ2-1; the D gene could be TRBD1 or TRBD2 (6 bases each). CDR1 is SEHNR and CDR2 is FQNEAQ in the germline V gene (reference sequence). V lost 5 bases, J lost 6 bases, and 20 bases lay in between. This CDR3 region has 16 residues. The CDR3 region has the DNA TGTGCCAGCAGCCCTAGCACAACGGGGGCGCCCAATGAGCAGTTCTTC. Encoded protein: CASSPSTTGAPNEQFF.

The table lists this clonotype with a count of one. As DNA, the CDR3 is TGTGCCAGCAGTTACTCGACAGCCCTAAAAGAGACCCAGTACTTC. This translates into CASSYSTALKETQYF. J is TRBJ2-5 and V is TRBV6-5; D may be TRBD1 (5 bases). The CDR3 runs to 15 residues. V dropped 0 bases and J dropped 3 bases, with 11 bases sitting between them. Germline CDR1 is MNHEY and CDR2 is SVGAGI.

This clonotype was recorded once. V is TRBV7-9 and J is TRBJ2-1; tentatively, D is TRBD2 (6 bases). This CDR3 contains 14 residues. Germline V CDR1 and CDR2: SEHNR, FQNEAQ (reference sequence). Trimming removed 7 bases from V and 4 bases from J, with 14 bases in between. This chain's CDR3 is CASTPGEDYNEQFF. CDR3 DNA sequence: TGTGCCAGCACCCCTGGGGAGGATTACAATGAGCAGTTCTTC.

The chain employs TRBV13 and TRBJ2-6; perhaps TRBD1 as D (6 bases). Germline-derived CDR1 and CDR2 are PRHDT and FYEKMQ (reference sequence). CDR3 size: 17 residues. V was cut by 5 bases and J by 0 bases, with 14 bases left in between. CDR3 loop: CASSPGVPSSGANVLTF. The DNA for the CDR3 is TGTGCCAGCAGCCCAGGGGTCCCGAGCTCTGGGGCCAACGTCCTGACTTTC.

The rearrangement joins TRBV7-9 to TRBJ2-1, with 7 bases fitting TRBD1. This CDR3 comprises 16 residues. V shed 5 bases, J shed 3 bases, and the junction held 10 bases outside the gene matches. Germline V gives CDR1 SEHNR, CDR2 FQNEAQ (reference sequence). CDR3 DNA: TGTGCCAGCAGCCCACTGGGGACAGCCAACTACAATGAGCAGTTCTTC. The encoded protein is CASSPLGTANYNEQFF.

The chain couples TRBV28 to TRBJ2-7; TRBD1 or TRBD2 may be the D gene (5 bases each). The CDR3 covers 15 residues. Germline CDR1 reads MDHEN; CDR2 reads SYDVKM. V dropped 6 bases and J dropped 7 bases, with 22 bases sitting between them. The CDR3 sequence is CASRLNPGPQREQYF. The DNA of the CDR3 is TGTGCCAGCAGGCTCAACCCGGGGCCCCAAAGGGAGCAGTACTTC.

The rearrangement uses TRBV20-1 and TRBJ1-4; D uncertain. The CDR3 has 14 amino acids. The ends were cut back, 5 bases at V and 2 bases at J, with 12 bases in the middle. Germline CDR1 reads DFQATT; CDR2 reads SNEGSKA (reference sequence). The DNA for the CDR3 is TGCAGTGCTGGCTCCGCGGGGACTAATGAAAAACTGTTTTTT. This sequence encodes CSAGSAGTNEKLFF.

The chain has TRBV21-1 and TRBJ2-7; the D call TRBD2 from the table was never checked on the DNA. TRBV21-1 is a pseudogene. The CDR3 has 19 residues. The CDR3 DNA follows: TGTGCCAGCAGCTCCTCCGGGACTAGCGGGATGACGGGTAACTACGAGCAGTACTTC. It yields the protein CASSSSGTSGMTGNYEQYF.

This chain links TRBV6-5 with TRBJ2-3; perhaps TRBD2 as D (5 bases). V was pared by 6 bases and J by 2 bases, with 12 bases between. The CDR3 covers 14 residues. Germline CDR1 is MNHEY and CDR2 is SVGAGI. The DNA of the CDR3 is TGTGCCAGCAGCTTCAGCGGAAACACAGATACGCAGTATTTT. It yields the protein CASSFSGNTDTQYF.

The chain has TRBV7-9 and TRBJ1-1; possible D gene TRBD1, 6 bases. CDR1 is SEHNR, CDR2 FQNEAQ, per germline (reference sequence). Trimming left V 8 bases short and J 6 bases short, with 13 bases between. This CDR3 has 12 amino acids. The DNA for the CDR3 is TGTGCCAGCCAACATGACAGGTCTGAAGCTTTCTTT. Amino acid sequence: CASQHDRSEAFF.

For the CDR3, the DNA is TGTGCCAGCAGTTTTTTCGTAGACTTTATAGCGGGAGGGGATGACAATGAGCAGTTCTTC. Protein: CASSFFVDFIAGGDDNEQFF. The gene calls are TRBV28 and TRBJ2-1; TRBD2 aligns across 11 bases. CDR1 is MDHEN and CDR2 is SYDVKM in the germline V gene. The CDR3 length is 20 residues. V lost 3 bases, J lost 5 bases, and 18 bases stayed unmatched.

Note on this clonotype: At one of its ends the junction is not consistent with the germline gene, which may arise from a read error. V gene TRBV4-1 combines with J gene TRBJ2-3; 7 bases are a match to TRBD1. The CDR3 contains 12 residues. From germline, CDR1 is MGHRA and CDR2 YSYEKL. Here the CDR3 reads CASSQVGDSPTF. CDR3 in DNA: TGCGCCAGCAGCCAAGTAGGGGACAGCCCTACCTTT.

The V and J genes are TRBV10-2 and TRBJ2-3; 12 nucleotides agree with TRBD2. The ends lost 8 bases at V and 5 bases at J; junction bases unmatched: 8. There are 15 residues in the CDR3. CDR1 and CDR2 from the germline V gene are WSHSY and SAAADI. CDR3 in amino acids: CASSRLAGAVDTQYF. CDR3 nucleotide sequence: TGCGCCAGCTCACGACTAGCGGGAGCTGTAGATACGCAGTATTTT.

In its sample, this clonotype was seen once. This sequence joins TRBV9 and TRBJ2-7; TRBD2 agrees at 8 bases. Germline V gene sequence: CDR1 SGDLS, CDR2 YYNGEE. This CDR3 comprises 14 residues. Unmatched junction bases numbered 10, after V lost 7 bases and J lost 4 bases. The CDR3 sequence is CASSRAGGRYEQYF. DNA of the CDR3: TGTGCCAGCTCAAGGGCTGGCGGGAGGTACGAGCAGTACTTC.

This clonotype was detected once. V is TRBV7-9 and J is TRBJ2-2; D ambiguous. The CDR3 consists of 15 residues. Germline V gene data show CDR1 as SEHNR and CDR2 as FQNEAQ (reference sequence). V dropped 5 bases and J dropped 2 bases, with 12 bases sitting between them. The CDR3 region is CASSGKQINTGELFF. CDR3 sequence (DNA): TGTGCCAGCAGCGGAAAACAGATAAACACCGGGGAGCTGTTTTTT.

This chain joins TRBV5-5 and TRBJ2-2, with D possibly being TRBD2 (5 bases). This CDR3 has 15 residues. Germline assignment: CDR1 SGHKS and CDR2 YYEKEE (reference sequence). The ends were cut back, 4 bases at V and 3 bases at J, with 13 bases in the middle. In nucleotides, the CDR3 is TGTGCCAGCAGCCCCTTGGGAGTAGACACCGGGGAGCTGTTTTTT. This sequence encodes CASSPLGVDTGELFF. Combining the CDR3 with reference TRBV5-5 and TRBJ2-2 gives the whole variable domain DAGVTQSPTHLIKTRGQQVTLRCSPISGHKSVSWYQQVLGQGPQFIFQYYEKEERGRGNFPDRFSARQFPNYSSELNVNALLLGDSALYLCASSPLGVDTGELFFGEGSRLTVL.

This chain connects TRBV12-3 or TRBV12-4 to TRBJ1-2, with D maybe TRBD1 (5 bases). V dropped 5 bases and J dropped 4 bases, with 11 bases sitting between them. This CDR3 has 13 residues. The CDR3 loop reads CASSLTVTYGYTF. The CDR3 bases are TGTGCCAGCAGTCTGACAGTTACCTATGGCTACACCTTC.

The chain has TRBV7-9 and TRBJ2-7; 7 bases fit TRBD2. The CDR3 is 14 residues long. Germline V gene lookup returns CDR1 SEHNR and CDR2 FQNEAQ (reference sequence). Trimming cost V 5 bases and J 2 bases; bases outside gene matches: 6. CDR3 in DNA: TGTGCCAGCAGCCCCCGGGAGGAACCCTACGAGCAGTACTTC. Translating gives CASSPREEPYEQYF. Filled out from reference TRBV7-9 and TRBJ2-7, the complete variable domain reads DTGVSQNPRHKITKRGQNVTFRCDPISEHNRLYWYRQTLGQGPEFLTYFQNEAQLEKSRLLSDRFSAERPKGSFSTLEIQRTEQGDSAMYLCASSPREEPYEQYFGPGTRLTVT.

The chain uses TRBV9 and TRBJ2-7; no clear D gene. The CDR3 contains 12 residues. Trimming shortened V by 5 bases and J by 4 bases, and 10 bases separated the two germline ends. The germline gives CDR1 SGDLS, CDR2 YYNGEE. This chain's CDR3 is CASRSKKYEQYF. CDR3 DNA sequence: TGTGCCAGCAGGTCTAAAAAATACGAGCAGTACTTC.

This chain uses TRBV7-9 with TRBJ1-4; perhaps TRBD1 as D (6 bases). The CDR3 runs 14 residues. V dropped 4 bases and J dropped 7 bases, with 13 bases sitting between them. Germline V lookup: CDR1 SEHNR, CDR2 FQNEAQ (reference sequence). The CDR3 reads CASSWVNRAEKLFF. The CDR3 coding sequence is TGTGCCAGCAGCTGGGTCAACAGGGCTGAAAAACTGTTTTTT.

CDR3 DNA sequence: TGTGCCAGCAGCCCCCGGGAGGAGACCCAGTACTTC. Translated: CASSPREETQYF. The chain joins TRBV9 to TRBJ2-5, with D maybe TRBD2 (6 bases). Trimming cost V 4 bases and J 5 bases, with 9 bases left between them. From germline, CDR1 is SGDLS and CDR2 YYNGEE. This CDR3 is built from 12 residues.

The chain recombines TRBV15 with TRBJ2-3; 7 bases line up with TRBD1. There are 14 residues in the CDR3. CDR1 LNHNV and CDR2 YYDKDF come from the germline V gene (reference sequence). J was trimmed by 4 bases and V by 3 bases; bases with no gene match: 4. The CDR3 DNA reads as TGTGCCACCAGCAGTGGACAGGAAGCAGATACGCAGTATTTT. Translating it yields CATSSGQEADTQYF.

This chain uses TRBV6-5 with TRBJ2-1, with 13 bases identical to TRBD2. The V and J ends lost 4 bases and 9 bases, in that order; junction bases with no gene match: 6. The CDR3 runs 15 residues. Germline lookup yields CDR1 MNHEY and CDR2 SVGAGI. The CDR3 loop reads CASSWTSGSLSEQFF. CDR3 nucleotides: TGTGCCAGCAGTTGGACTAGCGGGAGTTTGAGTGAGCAGTTCTTC.